The 25 T cell receptor beta chains listed next were all sequenced from one sample in a study of T cells in Graves' hyperthyroidism and ophthalmopathy. The investigators amplified TCR beta CDR3 regions from RNA transcripts. The TCR CDR3 first-round RT-PCR relied on the HTBI primer set. TCRdb processed the multiplex PCR reads anew with MiXCR; each CDR3 protein has one entry. The sample lists under 450,000 distinct CDR3 sequences; approximately 15% were seen once. The sequenced sample consisted of blood. These receptors all stem from a woman aged 18-29 years with Graves' hyperthyroidism.

The CDR3 sequence: CAWSTGQGTDTQYF. CDR3 DNA sequence: TGTGCCTGGAGTACGGGACAGGGCACAGATACGCAGTATTTT. The chain links TRBV30 to TRBJ2-3; 8 nucleotides match TRBD1. Germline V CDR1 and CDR2: GTSNPN, SVGIG (reference sequence). Trimming at V came to 2 bases and at J to 1 base, leaving 2 bases not matched to a gene. The CDR3 runs 14 residues.

The sample holds many counts of this clonotype. The rearrangement joins TRBV30 to TRBJ1-5; tentatively, D is TRBD1 (6 bases). Germline CDR1 is GTSNPN and CDR2 is SVGIG (reference sequence). This CDR3 is 13 amino acids long. The germline V and J ends were trimmed by 3 bases and 6 bases, with 12 bases remaining between them. This CDR3 reads CAWRTQGGQPQHF. The CDR3 DNA reads TGTGCCTGGAGAACACAGGGCGGTCAGCCCCAGCATTTT.

This clonotype was recorded at least ten times. This chain links TRBV28 with TRBJ2-3; 11 bases match TRBD2. The trim removed 5 bases at V and 1 base at J, leaving 2 bases unmatched. Germline-derived CDR1 and CDR2 are MDHEN and SYDVKM. The CDR3 spans 15 residues. Here the CDR3 reads CASSLLAGGTDTQYF. DNA of the CDR3: TGTGCCAGCAGTCTACTAGCGGGAGGCACAGATACGCAGTATTTT.

In this sample, this clonotype turned up a few times. Mismatch with germline at one junction end may stem from a read error. The chain employs TRBV20-1 and TRBJ2-7, with 7 bases fitting TRBD1. Looked up from germline, CDR1 is DFQATT and CDR2 is SNEGSKA (reference sequence). The CDR3 has 13 residues. The CDR3 nucleotides read TGCAGTGCTCATGACAGGGAGTCCTCCGAGCAGTACTTC. Translating it yields CSAHDRESSEQYF.

The chain recombines TRBV7-9 with TRBJ2-5, with TRBD1 matching over 7 bases. Germline CDR1 and CDR2: SEHNR and FQNEAQ (reference sequence). The CDR3 loop spans 13 amino acids. V lost 5 bases to trimming and J lost 7 bases; unmatched junction nucleotides: 7. CDR3 in amino acids: CASSRRQGGTQYF. The CDR3 nucleotides are TGTGCCAGCAGCCGGAGACAGGGTGGGACCCAGTACTTC.

This clonotype occurred many times. The V and J genes are TRBV3-1 and TRBJ2-3; 8 nucleotides line up with TRBD2. The V gene's germline CDR1 is LGHDT and CDR2 YNNKEL (reference sequence). Germline trimming cut 4 bases from V and 8 bases from J; bases unmatched to any gene: 8. The length of the CDR3 is 14 residues. The CDR3 DNA reads as TGTGCCAGCAGCCTCGGAAGTAGCGGGGCTACGCAGTATTTT. Encoded protein: CASSLGSSGATQYF.

This clonotype was detected many times. The chain recombines TRBV20-1 with TRBJ2-1; D gene unclear. Germline CDR1 is DFQATT and CDR2 is SNEGSKA (reference sequence). The CDR3 is 15 residues long. Deletions cut 5 bases from V and 2 bases from J, with 16 bases between. CDR3 loop: CSAGPTILAYNEQFF. CDR3 nucleotides: TGCAGTGCTGGACCTACAATCCTCGCCTACAATGAGCAGTTCTTC.

This clonotype was seen repeatedly, ten times or more. This sequence joins TRBV11-3 and TRBJ2-3; D is uncertain. This CDR3 has 15 amino acids. From germline, CDR1 is SGHNT and CDR2 YENEEA. The ends were cut back, 5 bases at V and 0 bases at J, with 12 bases in the middle. CDR3 sequence: CASSPLAESTDTQYF. CDR3 DNA sequence: TGTGCCAGCAGCCCCTTGGCGGAGAGCACAGATACGCAGTATTTT.

This clonotype was detected only a few times. The V call is TRBV6-1, the J call TRBJ1-6; D possibly corresponds to TRBD1 (5 bases). With 5 bases removed from V and 4 bases from J, the gap between germline ends came to 21 bases. Germline-derived CDR1 and CDR2 are MNHNS and SASEGT. The CDR3 consists of 18 residues. The CDR3 DNA follows: TGTGCCAGCAGTTATACGGGGCTCGGGCAAAATTATAATTCACCCCTCCACTTT. This codes for CASSYTGLGQNYNSPLHF.

This clonotype has ten or more counts. The chain combines TRBV6-5 with TRBJ1-2; 8 bases fit TRBD1. J was trimmed by 7 bases and V by 2 bases; bases with no gene match: 12. The V gene's germline CDR1 is MNHEY and CDR2 SVGAGI. This CDR3 contains 16 residues. The CDR3 here is CASSYDGRGRVGGYTF. Here the CDR3 DNA reads TGTGCCAGCAGTTACGATGGCAGGGGGCGTGTAGGTGGCTACACCTTC.

The table lists this clonotype with a few counts. The chain is built from TRBV29-1 and TRBJ2-3; either TRBD1 or TRBD2 may fit D (5 bases each). The V gene's germline CDR1 is SQVTM and CDR2 ANQGSEA. This CDR3 contains 15 residues. V was pared by 0 bases and J by 4 bases, with 14 bases between. CDR3 region: CSVEDRDRGADTQYF. CDR3 nucleotide sequence: TGCAGCGTTGAAGACAGGGACCGGGGTGCAGATACGCAGTATTTT.

Only a few counts were recorded for this clonotype. The chain carries TRBV9 and TRBJ2-3, with D maybe TRBD2 (6 bases). The CDR3 is 15 residues long. Trimming left V 4 bases short and J 1 base short, with 13 bases between. Germline values: CDR1 SGDLS, CDR2 YYNGEE. CDR3 DNA: TGTGCCAGCAGCATATGGGGAGGTGGCACAGATACGCAGTATTTT. Translation gives CASSIWGGGTDTQYF. Drawing the rest from reference TRBV9 and TRBJ2-3, the complete variable domain is DSGVTQTPKHLITATGQRVTLRCSPRSGDLSVYWYQQSLDQGLQFLIQYYNGEERAKGNILERFSAQQFPDLHSELNLSSLELGDSALYFCASSIWGGGTDTQYFGPGTRLTVL.

There are many counts of this clonotype. The chain has TRBV20-1 and TRBJ2-5; the match to TRBD2 covers 11 bases. Germline V gene data show CDR1 as DFQATT and CDR2 as SNEGSKA (reference sequence). J was trimmed by 4 bases and V by 3 bases; bases with no gene match: 4. The CDR3 is made up of 14 amino acids. This chain's CDR3 is CSASLAGGGETQYF. As DNA, the CDR3 is TGCAGTGCTAGCTTAGCGGGAGGGGGAGAGACCCAGTACTTC.

V and J are TRBV2 and TRBJ2-3; D is unclear. Germline CDR1 is SNHLY and CDR2 is FYNNEI. The CDR3 has 15 amino acids. Trimming left V 7 bases short and J 0 bases short, with 14 bases between. This CDR3 is CASNVSPASTDTQYF. CDR3 bases: TGTGCCAGCAACGTCTCCCCGGCGAGCACAGATACGCAGTATTTT.

At least ten counts were recorded for this clonotype. The genes are TRBV7-9 and TRBJ2-7; tentatively, D is TRBD2 (5 bases). CDR3 length equals 15 residues. Germline V CDR1 and CDR2: SEHNR, FQNEAQ (reference sequence). V lost 5 bases, J lost 6 bases, and 20 bases lay in between. CDR3 in DNA: TGTGCCAGCAGCCCGGGGAGCCTCCTTCAGACCGAGCAGTACTTC. This encodes CASSPGSLLQTEQYF.

Comment on this clonotype: A much more abundant neighbour one base away suggests this may be a read error. The CDR3 end shows no conserved phenylalanine or tryptophan, and so a read error is likely. The J gene is TRBJ1-6, the V gene TRBV15, with D possibly being TRBD1 (6 bases). The CDR3 extends over 16 amino acids. CDR1 is LNHNV and CDR2 is YYDKDF in the germline V gene (reference sequence). V lost 1 base to trimming and J lost 8 bases, with 15 bases between them. The CDR3 spells CATSRGGRDKDSPLHC. Here the CDR3 DNA reads TGTGCCACCAGCAGAGGGGGAAGGGACAAGGATTCACCCCTCCACTGT.

This clonotype was seen more than once but under ten times. This chain joins TRBV5-6 and TRBJ2-5; TRBD1 is a possible D gene (5 bases). The V end was cut by 7 bases, the J end by 2 bases, with 15 bases between. CDR1 SGHDT and CDR2 YYEEEE come from the germline V gene. The CDR3 totals 14 residues. CDR3 region: CASRGRAFQETQYF. DNA of the CDR3: TGTGCCAGCCGAGGCAGGGCCTTTCAAGAGACCCAGTACTTC.

This clonotype was detected ten times or more. The CDR3 region is CASSQDWVTANYGYTF. The CDR3 DNA sequence: TGCGCCAGCAGCCAAGATTGGGTTACAGCTAACTATGGCTACACCTTC. The chain employs TRBV4-1 and TRBJ1-2; D unresolved. The CDR3 is made up of 16 amino acids. V was clipped by 0 bases and J by 0 bases, with 11 bases between them. The V gene's germline CDR1 is MGHRA and CDR2 YSYEKL.

CDR3 DNA sequence: TGTGCCAGCTTGGGCTCCTGGAGCACTGAAGCTTTCTTT. Translated, it gives CASLGSWSTEAFF. The V call is TRBV28, the J call TRBJ1-1; D not resolved. V was trimmed by 8 bases and J by 4 bases, leaving 14 bases between them. CDR3 length: 13 residues. CDR1 and CDR2 from the germline V gene are MDHEN and SYDVKM.

In its sample, this clonotype was seen a few times. The chain combines TRBV6-2 or TRBV6-3 with TRBJ1-2; tentatively, D is TRBD1 (6 bases). CDR3 length equals 12 residues. Germline V gene lookup returns CDR1 MNHEY and CDR2 SVGEGT. V was trimmed by 5 bases and J by 7 bases, leaving 11 bases between them. CDR3 in amino acids: CASSIQGRGYTF. The CDR3 DNA reads as TGTGCCAGCAGTATACAGGGTCGTGGCTACACCTTC.

This clonotype was found many times. This sequence joins TRBV6-2 or TRBV6-3 and TRBJ2-2; 14 bases match TRBD2. J was trimmed by 5 bases and V by 2 bases; bases with no gene match: 7. Germline V gives CDR1 MNHEY, CDR2 SVGEGT. There are 18 residues in the CDR3. The CDR3, as DNA: TGTGCCAGCAGTTACCGGACTAGCGGGGGGTCCCTGACCGGGGAGCTGTTTTTT. This gives the protein CASSYRTSGGSLTGELFF.

This clonotype was recorded a few times. At one end the junction does not follow the germline gene, possibly because of a read error. V and J are TRBV11-1 and TRBJ2-1; no clear D. The CDR3 length is 14 residues. The germline V gene has CDR1 SGHAT and CDR2 FQDESV (reference sequence). The CDR3 loop is CANSLLSSYNEQFF. DNA for the CDR3: TGTGCCAACAGCTTATTGAGCTCCTACAATGAGCAGTTCTTC.

This clonotype was recorded many times. The V gene is TRBV7-8, the J gene TRBJ2-4; the match to TRBD1 covers 7 bases. This CDR3 contains 17 residues. CDR1 and CDR2 (germline): SGHVS, FQNEAQ. Trimming took 0 bases from V and 7 from J; bases not matched to a gene: 12. The CDR3 DNA reads as TGTGCCAGCAGCTTAGCGAGACAGGGCCCCTCGAAGAACATTCAGTACTTC. This gives the protein CASSLARQGPSKNIQYF.

This rearrangement joins TRBV7-3 to TRBJ2-5, with D possibly TRBD2 on 6 matching bases. The V gene lost 5 bases and the J gene lost 13 bases, with 17 bases spanning the gap. CDR1 SGHTA and CDR2 FQGTGA come from the germline V gene. This CDR3 is 12 amino acids long. The CDR3 here is CASSLEGTLRYF. The CDR3 DNA is TGTGCCAGCAGCCTGGAGGGCACACTGAGGTACTTC. Variable domain in full (rest from reference TRBV7-3 and TRBJ2-5): GAGVSQTPSNKVTEKGKYVELRCDPISGHTALYWYRQSLGQGPEFLIYFQGTGAADDSGLPNDRFFAVRPEGSVSTLKIQRTERGDSAVYLCASSLEGTLRYFGPGTRLLVL.

There are many counts of this clonotype. The chain links TRBV24-1 to TRBJ2-7, with TRBD1 matching 8 bases. V was clipped by 0 bases and J by 6 bases; unmatched bases: 6. The germline V gene has CDR1 KGHDR and CDR2 SFDVKD. The CDR3 has 15 residues. The DNA of the CDR3 is TGTGCCACCAGTGATTTGTGCAGGGGGCATATCGAGCAGTACTTC. Translation gives CATSDLCRGHIEQYF.